Listed here are 8 T cell receptor beta chains from one sample, sequenced in a study of blood T cell repertoires in COVID-19. The table came from immunoSEQ multiplex PCR; TCRdb's copy has only in-frame clones and leaves some out. The table lists roughly 180,000 clones, about 85% of them singletons, with under 2.5% in the top ten. The sample consisted of peripheral blood. These receptor sequences come from a man in his 70s with active or convalescent COVID-19.

The gene calls are TRBV28 and TRBJ2-3; the D is unclear. The CDR3 is 13 amino acids. The germline CDR1 and CDR2 sequences are MDHEN and SYDVKM. V was cut by 6 bases and J by 5 bases, with 12 bases left in between. In DNA form, the CDR3 reads TGTGCCAGCAGCGCCGACTGGATAGATACGCAGTATTTT. This translates into CASSADWIDTQYF.

This rearrangement joins TRBV19 to TRBJ2-3; D not certain. Germline lookup yields CDR1 LNHDA and CDR2 SQIVND (reference sequence). This CDR3 comprises 14 residues. V lost 5 bases, J lost 7 bases, and 16 bases lay in between. CDR3 bases: TGTGCCAGTAGTGACTTGGCGTTGCGGAATACGCAGTATTTT. Translated, it gives CASSDLALRNTQYF.

The gene calls are TRBV12-3 or TRBV12-4 and TRBJ2-7, with D maybe TRBD2 (5 bases). The CDR3 is 13 amino acids. V lost 5 bases and J lost 3, with 11 bases in between. CDR3 protein: CASSRLQGYEQYF. The CDR3 DNA reads as TGTGCCAGCAGTCGACTACAAGGCTACGAGCAGTACTTC.

The chain recombines TRBV9 with TRBJ1-4; no reliable D call. V was pared by 4 bases and J by 0 bases, with 10 bases between. Per germline, CDR1 SGDLS and CDR2 YYNGEE. The CDR3 length is 15 residues. The CDR3 region is CASSYSLTTNEKLFF. CDR3 nucleotide sequence: TGTGCCAGCAGCTACTCCTTGACAACTAATGAAAAACTGTTTTTT.

This clone was recorded only once. This rearrangement joins TRBV6-5 to TRBJ1-1; 7 bases match TRBD1. CDR1 and CDR2 from the germline V gene are MNHEY and SVGAGI. With 7 bases clipped from V and 5 bases from J, the junction kept 10 bases outside the gene matches. The CDR3 is 14 amino acids. The CDR3 bases are TGTGCCAGCACAACCGGACAGGCTACGACTGAAGCTTTCTTT. It yields the protein CASTTGQATTEAFF.

This chain joins TRBV2 and TRBJ1-5, with TRBD1 matching 8 bases. From germline, CDR1 is SNHLY and CDR2 FYNNEI. The V and J ends lost 4 bases and 4 bases, in that order; junction bases with no gene match: 6. The CDR3 is made up of 15 amino acids. In nucleotides, the CDR3 is TGTGCCAGCAGTGTTGTCGGGACAGGAAATCAGCCCCAGCATTTT. Translating gives CASSVVGTGNQPQHF.

The V gene is TRBV19, the J gene TRBJ1-5; a weak D match, TRBD1 (5 bases). Germline lookup yields CDR1 LNHDA and CDR2 SQIVND (reference sequence). The CDR3 has 15 residues. With 3 bases removed from V and 2 bases from J, the gap between germline ends came to 11 bases. The CDR3 region is CASSIPQGGNQPQHF. CDR3 DNA sequence: TGTGCCAGTAGTATCCCCCAGGGTGGCAATCAGCCCCAGCATTTT.

The rearrangement links TRBV5-4 to TRBJ2-5; no clear D. The CDR3 contains 14 residues. Germline loops: CDR1 SGHNT, CDR2 YYREEE (reference sequence). The ends were cut back, 0 bases at V and 1 base at J, with 7 bases in the middle. This CDR3 is CASSLGGIQETQYF. DNA for the CDR3: TGTGCCAGCAGCTTGGGTGGCATCCAAGAGACCCAGTACTTC.